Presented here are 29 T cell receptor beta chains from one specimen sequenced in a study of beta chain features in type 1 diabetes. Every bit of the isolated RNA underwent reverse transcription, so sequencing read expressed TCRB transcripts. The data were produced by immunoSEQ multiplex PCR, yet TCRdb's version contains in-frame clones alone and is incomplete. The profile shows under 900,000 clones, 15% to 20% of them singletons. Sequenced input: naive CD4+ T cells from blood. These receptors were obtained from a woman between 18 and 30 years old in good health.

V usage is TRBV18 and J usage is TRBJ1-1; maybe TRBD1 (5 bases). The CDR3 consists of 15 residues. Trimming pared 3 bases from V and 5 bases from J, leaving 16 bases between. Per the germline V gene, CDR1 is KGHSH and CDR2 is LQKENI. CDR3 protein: CASSPWDSRRTEAFF. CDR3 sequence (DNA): TGTGCCAGCTCACCCTGGGACTCCCGGCGAACTGAAGCTTTCTTT.

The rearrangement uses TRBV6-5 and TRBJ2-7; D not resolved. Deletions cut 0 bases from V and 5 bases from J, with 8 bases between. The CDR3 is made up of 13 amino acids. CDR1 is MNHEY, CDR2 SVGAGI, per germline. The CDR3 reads CASSYSGKNEQYF. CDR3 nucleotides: TGTGCCAGCAGTTACTCTGGGAAGAACGAGCAGTACTTC.

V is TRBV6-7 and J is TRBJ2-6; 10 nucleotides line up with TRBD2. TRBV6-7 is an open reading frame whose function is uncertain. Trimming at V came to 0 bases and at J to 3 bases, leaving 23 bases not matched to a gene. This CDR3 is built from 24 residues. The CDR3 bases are TGTGCCAGCAGTTACTCGACCCTAGAACGGAGCGGGAGGGCCGAGGAGTTTGGGGCCAACGTCCTGACTTTC. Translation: CASSYSTLERSGRAEEFGANVLTF.

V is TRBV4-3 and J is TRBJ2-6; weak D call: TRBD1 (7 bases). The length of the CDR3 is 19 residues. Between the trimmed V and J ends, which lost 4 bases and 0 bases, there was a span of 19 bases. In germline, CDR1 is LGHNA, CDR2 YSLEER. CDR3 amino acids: CASSPQGGRSYSGANVLTF. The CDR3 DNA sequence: TGCGCCAGCAGCCCCCAGGGGGGCAGATCGTACTCTGGGGCCAACGTCCTGACTTTC.

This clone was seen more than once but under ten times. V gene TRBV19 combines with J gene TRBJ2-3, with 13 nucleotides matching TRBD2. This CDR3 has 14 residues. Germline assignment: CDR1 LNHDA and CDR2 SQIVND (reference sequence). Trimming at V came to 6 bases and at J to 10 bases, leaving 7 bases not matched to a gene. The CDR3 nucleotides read TGTGCCAGTAGACTAGCGGGAGGGCCCGCGGCGCAGTATTTT. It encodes CASRLAGGPAAQYF. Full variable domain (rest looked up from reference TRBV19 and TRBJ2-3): DGGITQSPKYLFRKEGQNVTLSCEQNLNHDAMYWYRQDPGQGLRLIYYSQIVNDFQKGDIAEGYSVSREKKESFPLTVTSAQKNPTAFYLCASRLAGGPAAQYFGPGTRLTVL.

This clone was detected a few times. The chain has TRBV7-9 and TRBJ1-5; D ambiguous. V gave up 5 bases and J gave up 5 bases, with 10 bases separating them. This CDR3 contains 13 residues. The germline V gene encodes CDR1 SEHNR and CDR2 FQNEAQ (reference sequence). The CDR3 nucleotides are TGTGCCAGCAGCCAAGGACGTTATCAGCCCCAGCATTTT. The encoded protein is CASSQGRYQPQHF.

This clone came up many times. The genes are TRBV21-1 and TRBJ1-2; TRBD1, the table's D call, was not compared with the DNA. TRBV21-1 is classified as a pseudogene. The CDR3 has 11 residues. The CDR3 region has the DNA TGTGCCAGCAGCAGGATACAGGGTTACACCTTC. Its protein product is CASSRIQGYTF.

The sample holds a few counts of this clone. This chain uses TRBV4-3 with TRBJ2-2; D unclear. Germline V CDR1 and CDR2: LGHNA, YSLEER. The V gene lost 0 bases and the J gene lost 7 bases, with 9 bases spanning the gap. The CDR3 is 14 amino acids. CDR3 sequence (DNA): TGCGCCAGCAGCCAAGATGGGCGAGGCGGGGAGCTGTTTTTT. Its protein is CASSQDGRGGELFF.

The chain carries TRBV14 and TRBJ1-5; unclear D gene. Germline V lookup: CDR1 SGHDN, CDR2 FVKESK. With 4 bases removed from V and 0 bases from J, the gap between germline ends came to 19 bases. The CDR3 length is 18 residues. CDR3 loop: CASSPPFGVRGSNQPQHF. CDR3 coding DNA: TGTGCCAGCAGCCCCCCTTTCGGGGTCCGGGGTAGCAATCAGCCCCAGCATTTT.

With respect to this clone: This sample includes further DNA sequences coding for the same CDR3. The CDR3 spells CSARNYGYTF. The CDR3 DNA sequence: TGCAGTGCCCGAAACTATGGCTACACCTTC. The rearrangement joins TRBV20-1 to TRBJ1-2; D is uncertain. Trimming stripped 6 bases from V and 2 bases from J, with 4 bases between. Germline loops: CDR1 DFQATT, CDR2 SNEGSKA (reference sequence). The CDR3 sequence is 10 residues long.

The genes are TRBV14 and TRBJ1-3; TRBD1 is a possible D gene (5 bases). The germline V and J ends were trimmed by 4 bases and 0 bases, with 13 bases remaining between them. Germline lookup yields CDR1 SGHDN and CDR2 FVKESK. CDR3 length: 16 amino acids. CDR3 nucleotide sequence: TGTGCCAGCAGCCTATACCGAGACAGCTCTGGAAACACCATATATTTT. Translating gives CASSLYRDSSGNTIYF.

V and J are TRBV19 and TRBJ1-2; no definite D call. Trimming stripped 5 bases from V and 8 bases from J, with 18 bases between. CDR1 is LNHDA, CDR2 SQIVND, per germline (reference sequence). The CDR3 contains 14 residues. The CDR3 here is CASSPAMLPYGYTF. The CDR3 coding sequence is TGTGCCAGTAGTCCTGCCATGCTCCCTTACGGCTACACCTTC.

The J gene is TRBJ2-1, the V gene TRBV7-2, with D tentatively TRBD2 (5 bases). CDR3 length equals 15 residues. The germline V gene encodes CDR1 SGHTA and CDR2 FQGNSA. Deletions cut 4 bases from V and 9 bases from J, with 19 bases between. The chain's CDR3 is CASSSRRAVESEQFF. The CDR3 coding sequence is TGTGCCAGCAGCTCCCGACGAGCGGTGGAGAGTGAGCAGTTCTTC. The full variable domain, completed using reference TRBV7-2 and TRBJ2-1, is GAGVSQSPSNKVTEKGKDVELRCDPISGHTALYWYRQSLGQGLEFLIYFQGNSAPDKSGLPSDRFSAERTGGSVSTLTIQRTQQEDSAVYLCASSSRRAVESEQFFGPGTRLTVL.

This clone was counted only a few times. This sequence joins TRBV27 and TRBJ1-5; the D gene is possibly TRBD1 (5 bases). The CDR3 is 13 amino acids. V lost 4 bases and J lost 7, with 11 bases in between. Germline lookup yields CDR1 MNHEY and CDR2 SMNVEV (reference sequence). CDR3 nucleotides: TGTGCCAGCAGTTCGCGGGGGGTACAGCCCCAGCATTTT. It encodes CASSSRGVQPQHF.

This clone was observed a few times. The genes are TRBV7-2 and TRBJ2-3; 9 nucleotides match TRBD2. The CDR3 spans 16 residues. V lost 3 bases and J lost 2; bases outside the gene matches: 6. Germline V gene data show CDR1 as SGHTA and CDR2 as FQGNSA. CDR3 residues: CASSLPRGRATDTQYF. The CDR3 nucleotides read TGTGCCAGCAGCTTGCCCCGCGGGAGGGCCACAGATACGCAGTATTTT.

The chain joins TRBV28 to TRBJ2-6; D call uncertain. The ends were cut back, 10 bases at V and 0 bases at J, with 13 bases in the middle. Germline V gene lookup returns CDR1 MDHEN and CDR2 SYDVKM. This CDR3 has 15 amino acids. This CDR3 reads CATEVAASGANVLTF. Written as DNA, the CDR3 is TGTGCCACCGAGGTCGCCGCCTCTGGGGCCAACGTCCTGACTTTC.

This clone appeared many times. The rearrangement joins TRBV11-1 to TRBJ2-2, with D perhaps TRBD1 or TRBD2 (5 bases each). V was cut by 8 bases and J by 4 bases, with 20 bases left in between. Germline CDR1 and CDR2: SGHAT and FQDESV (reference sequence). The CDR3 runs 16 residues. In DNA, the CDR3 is TGTGCCAGCTCAACGGGGACCACAGTGCTCACCGGGGAGCTGTTTTTT. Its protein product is CASSTGTTVLTGELFF.

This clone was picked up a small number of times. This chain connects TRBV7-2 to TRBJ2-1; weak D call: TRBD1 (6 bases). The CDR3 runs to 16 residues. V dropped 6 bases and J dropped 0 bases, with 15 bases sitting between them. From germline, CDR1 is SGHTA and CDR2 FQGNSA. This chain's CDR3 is CASSPRMDSSYNEQFF. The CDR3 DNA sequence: TGTGCCAGCAGTCCCAGAATGGACAGCTCCTACAATGAGCAGTTCTTC.

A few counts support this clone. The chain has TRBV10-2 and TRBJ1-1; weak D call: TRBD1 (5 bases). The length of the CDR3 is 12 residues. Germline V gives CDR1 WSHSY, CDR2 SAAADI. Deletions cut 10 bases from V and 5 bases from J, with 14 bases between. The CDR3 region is CATQRGGTEAFF. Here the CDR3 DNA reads TGCGCCACCCAACGGGGGGGGACTGAAGCTTTCTTT.

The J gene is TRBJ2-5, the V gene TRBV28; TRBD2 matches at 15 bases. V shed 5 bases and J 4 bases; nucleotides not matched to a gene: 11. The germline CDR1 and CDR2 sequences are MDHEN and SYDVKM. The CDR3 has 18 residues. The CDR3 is CASSLGLAGGPLRETQYF. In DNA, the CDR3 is TGTGCCAGCAGTCTAGGACTAGCGGGAGGGCCACTCCGAGAGACCCAGTACTTC.

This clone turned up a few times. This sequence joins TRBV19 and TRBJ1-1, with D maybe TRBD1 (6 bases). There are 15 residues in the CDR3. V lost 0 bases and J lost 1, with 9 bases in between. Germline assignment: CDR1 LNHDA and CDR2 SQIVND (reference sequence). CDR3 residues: CASSIEQGWNTEAFF. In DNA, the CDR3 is TGTGCCAGTAGTATAGAACAGGGCTGGAACACTGAAGCTTTCTTT.

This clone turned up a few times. The CDR3 sequence: CASSSQGPKNIQYF. The DNA of the CDR3 is TGTGCCAGCAGTTCCCAGGGACCCAAAAACATTCAGTACTTC. The chain couples TRBV2 to TRBJ2-4; D could derive from TRBD1 or TRBD2 (5 bases each). Between the trimmed V and J ends, which lost 5 bases and 2 bases, there was a span of 10 bases. Germline CDR1 SNHLY, CDR2 FYNNEI. CDR3 size: 14 residues.

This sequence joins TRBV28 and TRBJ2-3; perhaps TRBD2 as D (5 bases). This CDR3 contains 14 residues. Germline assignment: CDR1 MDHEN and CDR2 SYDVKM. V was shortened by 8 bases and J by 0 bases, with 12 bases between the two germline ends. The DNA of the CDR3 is TGTGCCAGCGTCACTAGTAAAAGCACAGATACGCAGTATTTT. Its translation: CASVTSKSTDTQYF.

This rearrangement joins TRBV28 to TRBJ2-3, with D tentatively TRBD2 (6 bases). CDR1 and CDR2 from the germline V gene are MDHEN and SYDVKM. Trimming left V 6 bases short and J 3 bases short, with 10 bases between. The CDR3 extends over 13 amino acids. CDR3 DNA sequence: TGTGCCAGCAGGGCCGGGGGAACAGATACGCAGTATTTT. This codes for CASRAGGTDTQYF.

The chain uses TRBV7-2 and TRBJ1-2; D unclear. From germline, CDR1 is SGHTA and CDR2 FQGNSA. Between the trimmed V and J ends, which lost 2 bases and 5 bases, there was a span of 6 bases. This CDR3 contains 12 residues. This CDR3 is CASSLSQYGYTF. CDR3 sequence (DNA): TGTGCCAGCAGCTTAAGTCAGTATGGCTACACCTTC.

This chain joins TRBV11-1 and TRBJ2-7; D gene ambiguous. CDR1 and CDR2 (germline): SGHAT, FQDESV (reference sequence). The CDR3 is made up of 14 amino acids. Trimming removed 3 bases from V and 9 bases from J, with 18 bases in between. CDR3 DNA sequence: TGTGCCAGCAGCTTCAGGCAGACCCCCACGTCGCAGTACTTC. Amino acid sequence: CASSFRQTPTSQYF.

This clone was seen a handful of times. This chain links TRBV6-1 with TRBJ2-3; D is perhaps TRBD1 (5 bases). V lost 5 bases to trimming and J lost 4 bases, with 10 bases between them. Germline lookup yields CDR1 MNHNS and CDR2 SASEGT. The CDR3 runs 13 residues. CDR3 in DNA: TGTGCCAGCAGTAGACAGCGACCAGATACGCAGTATTTT. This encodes CASSRQRPDTQYF.

The CDR3 DNA follows: TGTGCCAGCAGCTACAGGACCACAGGGGCGGGGACTGAAGCTTTCTTT. The encoded protein is CASSYRTTGAGTEAFF. The chain has TRBV6-5 and TRBJ1-1; TRBD1 matches 7 bases. The junction had 15 bases not matched to a gene; V was cut back by 6 bases and J by 5 bases. Germline lookup yields CDR1 MNHEY and CDR2 SVGAGI. The CDR3 sequence is 16 residues long.

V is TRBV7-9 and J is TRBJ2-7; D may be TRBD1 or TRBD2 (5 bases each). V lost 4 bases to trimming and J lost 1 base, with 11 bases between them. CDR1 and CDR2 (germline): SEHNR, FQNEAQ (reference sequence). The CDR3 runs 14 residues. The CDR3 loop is CASSYTGASYEQYF. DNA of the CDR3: TGTGCCAGCAGCTATACCGGGGCTTCCTACGAGCAGTACTTC.